This T cell receptor beta chain was documented in a study of blood T cell repertoires in COVID-19. Across the whole study: Acute and convalescent COVID-19 specimens originated in the United States, Italy and Spain.

Germline CDR1 and CDR2: SGHDT and YYEEEE. The CDR3 totals 16 residues. The V end lost 2 bases, the J end lost 9 bases, and 18 bases lay between the germline ends. Generated by immunoSEQ multiplex PCR, the TCRdb table keeps only in-frame clones and is missing some. The sample comprises around 620,000 clones, approximately 90% of which are singletons, and 0.2% to 0.3% rests with the top ten. This chain uses TRBV5-6 with TRBJ1-6; tentatively, D is TRBD1 (6 bases). This receptor was taken from a woman younger than 30 with acute or convalescent COVID-19. Sequencing was performed on peripheral blood. Written as DNA, the CDR3 is TGTGCCAGCAGCTTCTATGGGGGCTCAGTTGGTTCACCCCTCCACTTT. Its protein is CASSFYGGSVGSPLHF.